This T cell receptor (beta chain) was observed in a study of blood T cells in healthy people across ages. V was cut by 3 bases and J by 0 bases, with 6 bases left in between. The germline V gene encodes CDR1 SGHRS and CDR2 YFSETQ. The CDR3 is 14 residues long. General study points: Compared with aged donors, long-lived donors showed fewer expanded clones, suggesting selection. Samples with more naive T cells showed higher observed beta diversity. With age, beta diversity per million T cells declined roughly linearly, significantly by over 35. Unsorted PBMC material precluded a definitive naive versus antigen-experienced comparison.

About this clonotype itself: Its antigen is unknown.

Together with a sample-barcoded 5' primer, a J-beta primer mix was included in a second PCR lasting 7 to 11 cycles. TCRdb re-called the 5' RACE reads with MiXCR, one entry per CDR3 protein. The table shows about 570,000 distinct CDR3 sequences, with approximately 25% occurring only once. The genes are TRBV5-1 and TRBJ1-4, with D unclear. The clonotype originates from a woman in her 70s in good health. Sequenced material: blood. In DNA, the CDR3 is TGCGCCAGCAGCTACGGCCCAACTAATGAAAAACTGTTTTTT. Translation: CASSYGPTNEKLFF.